This T cell receptor (beta chain) was captured by sequencing in a study of T-cell memory formation after mild COVID-19. In the study overall: The TCR clusters were mostly specific to one donor.

With 5 bases removed from V and 5 bases from J, the gap between germline ends came to 12 bases. The CDR3 spans 13 residues. Germline CDR1 ENHRY, CDR2 SYGVKD. This clonotype was seen a handful of times. What it recognizes is unknown. Study conclusions and caveats: The CD4+ clones that contracted clustered mainly within CM and EM, and the CD8+ clones concentrated in EMRA. Contracting clones from day 15 to 85 had balanced CD4/CD8; later expanders favoured CD4+.

The TCR alpha and TCR beta cDNA libraries, bearing sample barcodes and UMIs, were generated by 5'RACE using constant-segment primers. TCRdb reprocessed the 5' RACE reads with MiXCR, giving one entry per CDR3 protein. Of 350,000 or so distinct CDR3 sequences listed, 21% are singletons. Sequencing used PBMCs or a T cell subset sorted from them (not recorded which). This TCR was sampled from an adult woman who had mild COVID-19 (a few samples of this study predate the infection). Cell type and time point are not known. The chain employs TRBV10-3 and TRBJ2-5; D is unresolved. CDR3 bases: TGTGCCATCAGTCCACCCGGCAGGGAGACCCAGTACTTC. It is translated as CAISPPGRETQYF.